This passage covers 24 T cell receptor beta chains from one sample sequenced in a study of blood T cell repertoires in COVID-19 (dated by TCRdb to 2019 to 2021). Library preparation employed the immunoSEQ multiplex PCR assay. As stored in TCRdb, this immuneACCESS dataset retains in-frame rearrangements with V and J assigned. A fraction of the clones does not appear; measured against another copy, unresolved V genes explain less than half of the discrepancy, and the remainder lacks a known reason. The sample contains about 210,000 clones, about nine tenths of them found a single time. The ten largest clones capture 4.8% of the sample. The specimen sequenced was peripheral blood. The receptors stem from a woman aged 40 to 50 with acute or convalescent COVID-19.

This chain uses TRBV5-1 with TRBJ2-2, with 7 bases fitting TRBD1. CDR1 and CDR2 from the germline V gene are SGHRS and YFSETQ. J gave up 4 bases and V 5 bases, and 8 bases lay outside the gene matches. The length of the CDR3 is 15 residues. In DNA, the CDR3 is TGCGCCAGCAGACGTGGACAGGTGTCCACCGGGGAGCTGTTTTTT. Its protein is CASRRGQVSTGELFF.

This chain joins TRBV2 and TRBJ1-5; 7 bases are shared with TRBD1. V dropped 7 bases and J dropped 5; count of bases not matched to a gene: 8. Germline CDR1 reads SNHLY; CDR2 reads FYNNEI. The CDR3 is 14 amino acids. The DNA for the CDR3 is TGTGCCAGCACTCAGACAGGGAAAGATCAGCCCCAGCATTTT. As protein: CASTQTGKDQPQHF.

The genes are TRBV2 and TRBJ1-1; 8 bases map to TRBD1. The J segment lost 3 bases and the V segment lost 6 bases, leaving 3 bases of the junction unmatched. CDR3 size: 13 residues. Germline lookup yields CDR1 SNHLY and CDR2 FYNNEI. The CDR3 sequence: CASRGQVYTEAFF. DNA for the CDR3: TGTGCCAGCAGGGGACAGGTTTACACTGAAGCTTTCTTT.

V is TRBV10-2 and J is TRBJ2-3; 7 nucleotides align to TRBD1. This CDR3 is 14 amino acids long. The germline V gene encodes CDR1 WSHSY and CDR2 SAAADI. V dropped 6 bases and J dropped 0; count of bases not matched to a gene: 3. The DNA for the CDR3 is TGCGCCAGCAGGACAGGGTATAGCACAGATACGCAGTATTTT. Protein: CASRTGYSTDTQYF.

The rearrangement links TRBV2 to TRBJ1-4; the match to TRBD1 covers 8 bases. The J segment lost 8 bases and the V segment lost 5 bases, leaving 10 bases of the junction unmatched. The CDR3 has 15 residues. The germline gives CDR1 SNHLY, CDR2 FYNNEI. The chain's CDR3 is CASSLRGTGREKLFF. CDR3 coding DNA: TGTGCCAGCAGTCTCAGAGGGACAGGTCGGGAAAAACTGTTTTTT.

The count of this clone is one. This sequence joins TRBV7-2 and TRBJ2-1; 12 bases are a match to TRBD2. With 6 bases clipped from V and 4 bases from J, the junction kept 16 bases outside the gene matches. Germline-derived CDR1 and CDR2 are SGHTA and FQGNSA. This CDR3 comprises 19 residues. This CDR3 reads CASRGMASGGASNYNEQFF. The CDR3 nucleotides are TGTGCCAGCAGAGGGATGGCTAGCGGGGGGGCCTCGAATTACAATGAGCAGTTCTTC.

The J gene is TRBJ1-1, the V gene TRBV10-2, with D hard to call. Trimming pared 2 bases from V and 1 base from J, leaving 8 bases between. This CDR3 region has 14 residues. Per the germline V gene, CDR1 is WSHSY and CDR2 is SAAADI. Here the CDR3 reads CASSEEGRNTEAFF. The CDR3 DNA reads TGCGCCAGCAGTGAGGAGGGAAGGAACACTGAAGCTTTCTTT.

The V gene is TRBV24-1, the J gene TRBJ2-1; 8 bases are a match to TRBD1. Germline assignment: CDR1 KGHDR and CDR2 SFDVKD. CDR3 length: 13 amino acids. The trim removed 7 bases at V and 7 bases at J, leaving 5 bases unmatched. CDR3 sequence: CATRSRDRNEQFF. The DNA of the CDR3 is TGTGCCACCAGGTCCCGGGACAGGAATGAGCAGTTCTTC.

This clone was counted at least ten times. The J gene is TRBJ1-2, the V gene TRBV2, with unresolved D. The V gene lost 1 base and the J gene lost 9 bases, with 9 bases spanning the gap. This CDR3 is built from 12 residues. Germline CDR1 and CDR2: SNHLY and FYNNEI. The CDR3 DNA sequence: TGTGCCAGCAGTGAAGACAGATCAAGCTACACCTTC. Residues: CASSEDRSSYTF.

This clone occurred once. The rearrangement joins TRBV30 to TRBJ2-1, with 16 positions matching TRBD2. The V gene's germline CDR1 is GTSNPN and CDR2 SVGIG (reference sequence). Unmatched junction bases numbered 8, after V lost 0 bases and J lost 15 bases. CDR3 length: 15 residues. The CDR3 region has the DNA TGTGCCTGGAGTGTAAAGGGACTAGCGGGGGGGTTCCCGTTCTTC. Residues: CAWSVKGLAGGFPFF.

The rearrangement joins TRBV5-6 to TRBJ1-3, with no clear D. Germline V gives CDR1 SGHDT, CDR2 YYEEEE. The V end was cut by 5 bases, the J end by 0 bases, with 9 bases between. This CDR3 contains 14 residues. CDR3 bases: TGTGCCAGCAGTCTCAGGTCCTCTGGAAACACCATATATTTT. It yields the protein CASSLRSSGNTIYF.

The rearrangement joins TRBV11-3 to TRBJ2-1; 9 bases agree with TRBD2. The germline V gene encodes CDR1 SGHNT and CDR2 YENEEA. The CDR3 covers 18 residues. With V trimmed by 5 bases and J by 7 bases, 18 bases remained unmatched. CDR3 protein: CASSAPARSGLASNEQFF. As DNA, the CDR3 is TGTGCCAGCAGCGCCCCCGCCAGGTCGGGACTAGCCTCTAATGAGCAGTTCTTC.

The chain couples TRBV5-1 to TRBJ1-1, with D maybe TRBD1 (6 bases). Germline loops: CDR1 SGHRS, CDR2 YFSETQ. The CDR3 totals 14 residues. The ends were cut back, 8 bases at V and 10 bases at J, with 24 bases in the middle. In nucleotides, the CDR3 is TGCGCCAGTGGAGACGGGACACTCCAAGGGGGAGCTTTCTTT. Translated, it gives CASGDGTLQGGAFF.

The CDR3 region is CASSTLRQGAYYGYTF. CDR3 in DNA: TGTGCCAGTAGTACCCTGAGACAGGGGGCTTACTATGGCTACACCTTC. The chain uses TRBV19 and TRBJ1-2, with 10 bases matching TRBD1. V lost 4 bases to trimming and J lost 3 bases; unmatched junction nucleotides: 8. There are 16 residues in the CDR3. CDR1 and CDR2 (germline): LNHDA, SQIVND (reference sequence).

The rearrangement links TRBV20-1 to TRBJ1-2; 8 nucleotides align to TRBD1. This CDR3 has 14 amino acids. Germline-derived CDR1 and CDR2 are DFQATT and SNEGSKA (reference sequence). Trimming took 3 bases from V and 1 from J; bases not matched to a gene: 4. The CDR3 loop is CSASGQGNNYGYTF. Here the CDR3 DNA reads TGCAGTGCTAGTGGACAGGGAAATAACTATGGCTACACCTTC.

The chain uses TRBV6-5 and TRBJ1-1; the D gene is possibly TRBD1 (6 bases). The CDR3 runs 15 residues. The germline V gene encodes CDR1 MNHEY and CDR2 SVGAGI. Deletions cut 0 bases from V and 2 bases from J, with 10 bases between. CDR3 in DNA: TGTGCCAGCAGTTACTCTTCAGGGGTAAACACTGAAGCTTTCTTT. This sequence encodes CASSYSSGVNTEAFF.

The chain joins TRBV7-8 to TRBJ1-1; D is unclear. This CDR3 region has 12 residues. Trimming cost V 5 bases and J 8 bases, with 12 bases left between them. Germline V gives CDR1 SGHVS, CDR2 FQNEAQ. CDR3 DNA sequence: TGTGCCAGCAGCCCTAATCGGAGGGAAGCTTTCTTT. This gives the protein CASSPNRREAFF.

In its sample, this clone was seen a few times. The V call is TRBV4-2, the J call TRBJ1-1, with 8 nucleotides matching TRBD1. This CDR3 spans 18 amino acids. The V gene's germline CDR1 is LGHNA and CDR2 YNFKEQ. After removal of 2 bases from V and 3 bases from J, the junction contained 14 bases not matched to a gene. The CDR3 spells CASSQYEGTGGRDTEAFF. CDR3 DNA: TGTGCCAGCAGCCAATACGAAGGGACAGGAGGAAGGGACACTGAAGCTTTCTTT.

The J gene is TRBJ2-3, the V gene TRBV7-6; 12 bases fit TRBD2. J was trimmed by 7 bases and V by 1 base; bases with no gene match: 3. Germline V gene data show CDR1 as SGHVS and CDR2 as FNYEAQ. The CDR3 runs to 15 residues. For the CDR3, the DNA is TGTGCCAGCAGCTTAGGACTAGCGGGGGACCATACGCAGTATTTT. Translated, it gives CASSLGLAGDHTQYF.

The chain carries TRBV24-1 and TRBJ2-1, with TRBD1 matching 8 bases. CDR3 size: 15 residues. Germline lookup yields CDR1 KGHDR and CDR2 SFDVKD. Trimming cost V 5 bases and J 2 bases; bases outside gene matches: 4. The CDR3 coding sequence is TGTGCCACCAGTGGACAGGGGTCGGCCTACAATGAGCAGTTCTTC. It translates to CATSGQGSAYNEQFF.

V gene TRBV29-1 combines with J gene TRBJ1-1, with 10 bases lining up with TRBD1. The length of the CDR3 is 12 residues. Germline CDR1 SQVTM, CDR2 ANQGSEA. The trim removed 5 bases at V and 4 bases at J, leaving 1 base unmatched. The chain's CDR3 is CSVRTGGTEAFF. CDR3 nucleotide sequence: TGCAGCGTTCGGACAGGGGGCACTGAAGCTTTCTTT.

The chain joins TRBV7-2 to TRBJ1-5; a possible D gene is TRBD1 (5 bases). Trimming removed 5 bases from V and 2 bases from J, with 13 bases in between. Per the germline V gene, CDR1 is SGHTA and CDR2 is FQGNSA. The CDR3 has 15 amino acids. The CDR3 sequence: CASSRRDTGNQPQHF. CDR3 in DNA: TGTGCCAGCAGCCGCAGGGATACGGGCAATCAGCCCCAGCATTTT. Supplemented by reference TRBV7-2 and TRBJ1-5, the full variable domain reads GAGVSQSPSNKVTEKGKDVELRCDPISGHTALYWYRQSLGQGLEFLIYFQGNSAPDKSGLPSDRFSAERTGGSVSTLTIQRTQQEDSAVYLCASSRRDTGNQPQHFGDGTRLSIL.

This chain connects TRBV11-2 to TRBJ2-7; D is perhaps TRBD2 (5 bases). Between the trimmed V and J ends, which lost 1 base and 6 bases, there was a span of 16 bases. The CDR3 is 15 amino acids. CDR1 is SGHAT and CDR2 is FQNNGV in the germline V gene. For the CDR3, the DNA is TGTGCCAGCAGCTTAGGCCTTGCTAGCCTCGCCGAGCAGTACGTC. Residues: CASSLGLASLAEQYV.

V usage is TRBV4-1 and J usage is TRBJ2-3; possible D gene TRBD1, 6 bases. Trimming took off 4 bases at V and 0 bases at J, with 17 bases between the two ends. In germline, CDR1 is MGHRA, CDR2 YSYEKL. This CDR3 spans 17 amino acids. The CDR3 region is CASSPRWWGLSTDTQYF. Written as DNA, the CDR3 is TGCGCCAGCAGCCCGCGCTGGTGGGGGCTTAGCACAGATACGCAGTATTTT.